Each of the 29 T cell receptor beta chains below was sequenced from the same sample in a study of T cell repertoires in cytomegalovirus infection. TCRdb fed the reads into MiXCR, producing one record per CDR3 protein. The sample carries tens of thousands of distinct CDR3 sequences, 33% recorded once. Their antigen targets remain unknown. Sequenced: PBMCs, sequenced either directly or after in vitro stimulation (not recorded which). The receptors shown here come from a human donor in good health (CMV status not recorded). Some clones in this sample may be carry-over from other donors' samples.

This chain connects TRBV7-2 to TRBJ1-1, with D perhaps matching TRBD1 (6 bases). This CDR3 has 16 amino acids. Trimming stripped 5 bases from V and 6 bases from J, with 22 bases between. Germline V CDR1 and CDR2: SGHTA, FQGNSA. The CDR3 sequence is CASSPKGGAGNPEAFF. The CDR3 coding sequence is TGTGCCAGCAGCCCAAAGGGGGGGGCCGGTAACCCTGAAGCTTTCTTT.

The table lists this clonotype with a few counts. The chain joins TRBV27 to TRBJ2-1, with 12 positions matching TRBD2. Germline V gives CDR1 MNHEY, CDR2 SMNVEV (reference sequence). The length of the CDR3 is 14 residues. After removal of 6 bases from V and 7 bases from J, the junction contained 4 bases not matched to a gene. The CDR3 protein is CASRLAGGLNEQFF. CDR3 DNA: TGTGCCAGCAGGCTAGCGGGGGGGCTGAATGAGCAGTTCTTC.

The chain employs TRBV7-9 and TRBJ1-2; 7 bases are shared with TRBD1. J lost 0 bases, V lost 1 base, and 8 bases had no gene match. CDR3 length: 17 residues. Germline CDR1 SEHNR, CDR2 FQNEAQ (reference sequence). CDR3 DNA: TGTGCCAGCAGCTTAGGAACACAGGGGTCATCTAACTATGGCTACACCTTC. Protein product: CASSLGTQGSSNYGYTF.

This clonotype was seen ten or more times. The rearrangement joins TRBV20-1 to TRBJ2-1; no clear D. The CDR3 extends over 13 amino acids. The germline V gene has CDR1 DFQATT and CDR2 SNEGSKA (reference sequence). Trimming left V 5 bases short and J 3 bases short, with 11 bases between. DNA for the CDR3: TGCAGTGCTGCCGCGGCCCTCTACAATGAGCAGTTCTTC. Translation gives CSAAAALYNEQFF.

This clonotype occurred a few times. The rearrangement joins TRBV7-9 to TRBJ2-7; 11 bases line up with TRBD1. V lost 5 bases, J lost 6 bases, and 3 bases stayed unmatched. This CDR3 is built from 13 residues. The germline V gene has CDR1 SEHNR and CDR2 FQNEAQ (reference sequence). Here the CDR3 DNA reads TGTGCCAGCAGCATCGGGACAGGGGGCGAGCAGTACTTC. Translation: CASSIGTGGEQYF. Full variable domain (outside the CDR3, taken from reference TRBV7-9 and TRBJ2-7): DTGVSQNPRHKITKRGQNVTFRCDPISEHNRLYWYRQTLGQGPEFLTYFQNEAQLEKSRLLSDRFSAERPKGSFSTLEIQRTEQGDSAMYLCASSIGTGGEQYFGPGTRLTVT.

The J gene is TRBJ1-4, the V gene TRBV7-2, with 7 bases matching TRBD1. The junction had 13 bases not matched to a gene; V was cut back by 5 bases and J by 7 bases. The CDR3 covers 16 residues. The germline V gene has CDR1 SGHTA and CDR2 FQGNSA. The CDR3 nucleotides read TGTGCCAGCAGCCGTTCCCAGGGGGTGGGAAGTGAAAAACTGTTTTTT. Translating gives CASSRSQGVGSEKLFF.

This chain connects TRBV15 to TRBJ2-3; no firm D call. Trimming took off 0 bases at V and 7 bases at J, with 5 bases between the two ends. This CDR3 comprises 12 residues. CDR1 LNHNV and CDR2 YYDKDF come from the germline V gene (reference sequence). In DNA form, the CDR3 reads TGTGCCACCAGCAGAGACGAGTATACGCAGTATTTT. It specifies CATSRDEYTQYF.

The sample holds many counts of this clonotype. The gene calls are TRBV7-2 and TRBJ1-2, with D maybe TRBD1 (5 bases). This CDR3 has 12 residues. V lost 2 bases, J lost 8 bases, and 9 bases lay in between. Germline-derived CDR1 and CDR2 are SGHTA and FQGNSA. CDR3 in amino acids: CASSLNGGGYTF. Here the CDR3 DNA reads TGTGCCAGCAGCTTAAACGGGGGGGGCTACACCTTC. Using reference TRBV7-2 and TRBJ1-2 for the parts outside the CDR3, the full variable domain is GAGVSQSPSNKVTEKGKDVELRCDPISGHTALYWYRQSLGQGLEFLIYFQGNSAPDKSGLPSDRFSAERTGGSVSTLTIQRTQQEDSAVYLCASSLNGGGYTFGSGTRLTVV.

This sequence joins TRBV27 and TRBJ2-1; D remains unclear. Per germline, CDR1 MNHEY and CDR2 SMNVEV (reference sequence). The length of the CDR3 is 15 residues. The V end lost 2 bases, the J end lost 5 bases, and 13 bases lay between the germline ends. The CDR3 coding sequence is TGTGCCAGCAGTTTACGGCTTCGGCAGCACAATGAGCAGTTCTTC. Its protein product is CASSLRLRQHNEQFF.

This clonotype has only a few counts. The chain combines TRBV6-8 with TRBJ1-1; unclear D gene. The CDR3 has 13 residues. Germline-derived CDR1 and CDR2 are MNHGY and SAAAGT. Between the trimmed V and J ends, which lost 4 bases and 11 bases, there was a span of 17 bases. Written as DNA, the CDR3 is TGTGCCAGCAGTTCTCCAGTCCTGCGTGGGGCTTTCTTT. Residues: CASSSPVLRGAFF.

This clonotype was counted only a few times. This chain connects TRBV20-1 to TRBJ2-1; D remains ambiguous. V was clipped by 5 bases and J by 6 bases, with 17 bases between them. CDR1 is DFQATT and CDR2 is SNEGSKA in the germline V gene (reference sequence). The CDR3 length is 14 residues. The CDR3 sequence is CSAYLPGHVNEQFF. The CDR3 DNA sequence: TGCAGTGCTTATCTACCGGGCCATGTCAATGAGCAGTTCTTC.

This clonotype was picked up many times. J is TRBJ2-7 and V is TRBV7-2; 10 bases align to TRBD2. Per the germline V gene, CDR1 is SGHTA and CDR2 is FQGNSA. CDR3 size: 15 residues. After removal of 1 base from V and 1 base from J, the junction contained 1 base not matched to a gene. In DNA form, the CDR3 reads TGTGCCAGCAGCTTAGTTAGCGGGAGGTCCTACGAGCAGTACTTC. This translates into CASSLVSGRSYEQYF.

This clonotype was observed a handful of times. This chain connects TRBV12-3 or TRBV12-4 to TRBJ2-3; TRBD1 might be the D (6 bases). CDR3 length equals 13 residues. Trimming removed 11 bases from V and 2 bases from J, with 14 bases in between. The CDR3 nucleotides are TGTGCCTCCCGAAGGGGGTCCACAGATACGCAGTATTTT. This codes for CASRRGSTDTQYF.

This clonotype appeared a few times. The chain couples TRBV6-6 to TRBJ1-2; D possibly corresponds to TRBD1 (5 bases). The germline V and J ends were trimmed by 10 bases and 1 base, with 16 bases remaining between them. CDR1 is MNHNY and CDR2 is SVGAGI in the germline V gene (reference sequence). The CDR3 loop spans 14 amino acids. In DNA form, the CDR3 reads TGTGCCACTTCAAGATGGGACCTTAACTATGGCTACACCTTC. Amino acids: CATSRWDLNYGYTF.

The chain has TRBV4-2 and TRBJ2-5; D might be TRBD1 or TRBD2, each matching 5 bases. Germline assignment: CDR1 LGHNA and CDR2 YNFKEQ. The CDR3 extends over 16 amino acids. Deletions cut 4 bases from V and 1 base from J, with 16 bases between. CDR3 protein: CASSPSPPGAQETQYF. Here the CDR3 DNA reads TGTGCCAGCAGCCCATCGCCCCCCGGGGCCCAAGAGACCCAGTACTTC.

The genes are TRBV7-6 and TRBJ2-7; TRBD2 is a possible D gene (5 bases). V gave up 5 bases and J gave up 2 bases, with 19 bases separating them. CDR1 and CDR2 from the germline V gene are SGHVS and FNYEAQ. The CDR3 has 16 residues. The CDR3 spells CASSRHVRVSAYEQYF. The CDR3 coding sequence is TGTGCCAGCAGCCGCCACGTGCGGGTAAGCGCCTACGAGCAGTACTTC.

The chain couples TRBV6-2 or TRBV6-3 to TRBJ2-2; no reliable D call. V was pared by 8 bases and J by 3 bases, with 10 bases between. This CDR3 has 13 residues. Germline lookup yields CDR1 MNHEY and CDR2 SVGEGT. CDR3: CASGRQDTGELFF. CDR3 DNA sequence: TGTGCCAGCGGTCGGCAGGACACCGGGGAGCTGTTTTTT.

The table lists this clonotype with a few counts. The genes are TRBV12-3 or TRBV12-4 and TRBJ1-3; D uncertain. V was trimmed by 7 bases and J by 3 bases, leaving 16 bases between them. CDR3 length equals 15 residues. CDR3 sequence: CASTAGGVSGNTIYF. The CDR3 region has the DNA TGTGCCAGCACCGCTGGAGGCGTGAGTGGAAACACCATATATTTT.

In this sample, this clonotype turned up a few times. The rearrangement joins TRBV7-2 to TRBJ1-1, with D hard to call. V gave up 6 bases and J gave up 10 bases, with 15 bases separating them. The germline CDR1 and CDR2 sequences are SGHTA and FQGNSA. This CDR3 has 12 residues. The CDR3 region has the DNA TGTGCCAGCAGAACTAACGTGGGTCGAGCTTTCTTT. This sequence encodes CASRTNVGRAFF.

The chain recombines TRBV12-3 or TRBV12-4 with TRBJ2-7, with D perhaps TRBD2 (8 bases). Trimming left V 7 bases short and J 3 bases short, with 28 bases between. The CDR3 covers 18 residues. The DNA for the CDR3 is TGTGCCAGCATGAGGGGGCCGGGTTTAGCGGGAAGGTTCTACGAGCAGTACTTC. This sequence encodes CASMRGPGLAGRFYEQYF.

This chain links TRBV7-6 with TRBJ2-1; 8 bases line up with TRBD1. This CDR3 is 13 amino acids long. The J segment lost 9 bases and the V segment lost 5 bases, leaving 6 bases of the junction unmatched. Germline loops: CDR1 SGHVS, CDR2 FNYEAQ. For the CDR3, the DNA is TGTGCCAGCAGCGATCAGGGGGCCGGTGAGCAGTTCTTC. Translating it yields CASSDQGAGEQFF.

This clonotype was seen repeatedly, ten times or more. This chain connects TRBV28 to TRBJ2-7, with D hard to call. This CDR3 region has 15 residues. Germline values: CDR1 MDHEN, CDR2 SYDVKM. V was pared by 5 bases and J by 0 bases, with 14 bases between. This chain's CDR3 is CASSLKFFSSYEQYF. The CDR3 DNA sequence: TGTGCCAGCAGTCTAAAATTTTTCTCCTCCTACGAGCAGTACTTC.

The V gene is TRBV20-1, the J gene TRBJ1-6, with TRBD1 matching 9 bases. In germline, CDR1 is DFQATT, CDR2 SNEGSKA (reference sequence). Losses at the gene ends were 0 bases for V and 9 bases for J; bases not matched to a gene: 9. The CDR3 is 16 residues long. The DNA for the CDR3 is TGCAGTGCTAGAGATTATACGGGGACAGGGAGTTCACCCCTCCACTTT. This encodes CSARDYTGTGSSPLHF.

This clonotype qualifies as medium-sized. The chain joins TRBV2 to TRBJ1-6, with a tentative D call TRBD1 (5 bases). V was pared by 0 bases and J by 18 bases, with 21 bases between. Looked up from germline, CDR1 is SNHLY and CDR2 is FYNNEI. The CDR3 extends over 15 amino acids. CDR3 nucleotides: TGTGCCAGCAGTGAAGCGCTTCGGGGGATCCGTGTGGCCCACTTT. It specifies CASSEALRGIRVAHF.

There are a few counts of this clonotype. The chain has TRBV2 and TRBJ1-6; D is undetermined. V was cut by 4 bases and J by 14 bases, with 9 bases left in between. The CDR3 spans 11 residues. CDR1 and CDR2 (germline): SNHLY, FYNNEI. CDR3 sequence: CASSADRSLHF. The CDR3 DNA follows: TGTGCCAGCAGTGCCGACCGGTCCCTCCACTTT.

This clonotype was found a few times. The chain couples TRBV10-2 to TRBJ2-5, with D hard to call. The CDR3 is made up of 13 amino acids. Germline CDR1 and CDR2: WSHSY and SAAADI. V was trimmed by 5 bases and J by 5 bases, leaving 12 bases between them. The CDR3 DNA is TGCGCCAGCAGTAACAAGGGAAGGGAGACCCAGTACTTC. Residues: CASSNKGRETQYF.

This clonotype was found a few times. The genes are TRBV28 and TRBJ2-2; no reliable D call. The germline V gene has CDR1 MDHEN and CDR2 SYDVKM. This CDR3 contains 14 residues. V was pared by 5 bases and J by 0 bases, with 7 bases between. CDR3 sequence: CASSTTTNTGELFF. The CDR3 bases are TGTGCCAGCAGTACGACGACGAACACCGGGGAGCTGTTTTTT.

The rearrangement uses TRBV4-3 and TRBJ2-5; TRBD1 matches at 8 bases. The CDR3 has 13 residues. V shed 0 bases and J 8 bases; nucleotides not matched to a gene: 2. Per germline, CDR1 LGHNA and CDR2 YSLEER. In nucleotides, the CDR3 is TGCGCCAGCAGCCAAGACGGACAGGGAACCCAGTACTTC. Amino acid sequence: CASSQDGQGTQYF.

This clonotype was detected only a few times. The chain carries TRBV7-8 and TRBJ2-1; D is uncertain. Trimming shortened V by 4 bases and J by 1 base, and 14 bases separated the two germline ends. The CDR3 consists of 16 residues. CDR1 is SGHVS, CDR2 FQNEAQ, per germline. The CDR3 DNA sequence: TGTGCCAGCAGCTCACCCTTCCTAGGGTCCTACAATGAGCAGTTCTTC. Its translation is CASSSPFLGSYNEQFF.